These T cell receptor beta chains were read from a single sample in a study of control samples from healthy donors and cancer patients. Clones were read by immunoSEQ multiplex PCR, and TCRdb kept only the in-frame ones, dropping some. Among 150,000 to 200,000 clones listed, around 94% were seen once. Sequencing used blood. Source of these receptors: a woman between 18 and 29 years old in good health. Both conserved end residues are part of each CDR3. A D gene is named only where the DNA matches it firmly. Not all rows give a size; the values are once, few, many and, for expanded clones, a class.

j_call | clone_size | d_call | v_call | cdr3_nt | cdr3_aa
TRBJ2-7 | NA | TRBD2 | TRBV10-2 | TGCGCCAGCAGGGGACTAGCGGGGGCCTACGAGCAGTACTTC | CASRGLAGAYEQYF
TRBJ1-3 | NA | NA | TRBV18 | TGTGCCAGCTCCCCAGCAGTCTCTGGAAACACCATATATTTT | CASSPAVSGNTIYF
TRBJ1-2 | few | NA | TRBV11-3 | TGTGCCAGCAGTACAGGGAGCCGCGGCTACACCTTC | CASSTGSRGYTF
TRBJ2-7 | few | TRBD1 | TRBV13 | TGTGCCAGCAGCGTATTTCTATCGGACAGGCGGCTCTACGAGCAGTACTTC | CASSVFLSDRRLYEQYF
TRBJ1-2 | NA | TRBD1 | TRBV19 | TGTGCCAGTAGACGCAGGGGGCCAAGTGGCTACACCTTC | CASRRRGPSGYTF
TRBJ1-1 | NA | NA | TRBV12-5 | TGTGCTAGTGGTTTGGGGTACACTGAAGCTTTCTTT | CASGLGYTEAFF
TRBJ2-7 | once | NA | TRBV4-2 | TGTGCCAGCAGCCCGCGGACCTCCTCCTACGAGCAGTACTTC | CASSPRTSSYEQYF
TRBJ2-2 | NA | TRBD1 | TRBV6-5 | TGTGCCAGCAGGCGACAGGGTAACACCGGGGAGCTGTTTTTT | CASRRQGNTGELFF
TRBJ1-1 | NA | NA | TRBV6-6 | TGTGCCAGCAGTTACTCGTCCCTGCACACTGAAGCTTTCTTT | CASSYSSLHTEAFF
TRBJ1-4 | NA | NA | TRBV29-1 | TGCAGCGTTGGAGGGGGTAATGAAAAACTGTTTTTT | CSVGGGNEKLFF
TRBJ2-2 | NA | NA | TRBV29-1 | TGCAGCGCCCGCTCGCCCGGGGAGCTGTTTTTT | CSARSPGELFF
TRBJ1-2 | NA | TRBD1 | TRBV6-5 | TGTGCCAGCAGTAGCAGGGGGCTGGACTATGGCTACACCTTC | CASSSRGLDYGYTF
TRBJ1-1 | NA | NA | TRBV5-5 | TGTGCCAGCAGCTTCGAGTCGGGTGAAGCTTTCTTT | CASSFESGEAFF
TRBJ1-3 | few | NA | TRBV4-2 | TGTGCCAGCAGCCAAGATTGGGGGTCCCCGGGGGGAAACACCATATATTTT | CASSQDWGSPGGNTIYF
TRBJ1-1 | once | TRBD1 | TRBV11-2 | TGTGCCAGCAGCCAATCGGACAGGGATGAAGCTTTCTTT | CASSQSDRDEAFF
TRBJ2-1 | NA | TRBD2 | TRBV28 | TGTGCCAGCAGTTATAGCGGGAGGACGCCCTGGAGCTCCTACAATGAGCAGTTCTTC | CASSYSGRTPWSSYNEQFF
TRBJ1-5 | NA | NA | TRBV15 | TGTGCCACCAGCAGAGTGGGGAGGGTCAATCAGCCCCAGCATTTT | CATSRVGRVNQPQHF
TRBJ2-2 | NA | NA | TRBV2 | TGTGCCAGCAGTGAGAGGGAAACCGGGGAGCTGTTTTTT | CASSERETGELFF
TRBJ1-2 | NA | TRBD1 | TRBV13 | TGTGCCAGCAGCCGATTGGGACAGGGCTACTATGGCTACACCTTC | CASSRLGQGYYGYTF
TRBJ1-2 | NA | NA | TRBV6-6 | TGTGCCAGCAGTTACGGAGGGGGGGACTATGGCTACACCTTC | CASSYGGGDYGYTF
TRBJ1-5 | NA | NA | TRBV28 | TGTGCCAGCAGTTTATTAGTAAACAGCGGAAGCAATCAGCCCCAGCATTTT | CASSLLVNSGSNQPQHF
TRBJ2-5 | NA | NA | TRBV19 | TGTGCCAGTAGTATAGGGGCCAGCGGTGAAAAGACCCAGTACTTC | CASSIGASGEKTQYF
TRBJ2-2 | NA | NA | TRBV27 | TGTGCCAGCAGTAGAGCAGCTACCGGGGAGCTGTTTTTT | CASSRAATGELFF
TRBJ1-5 | NA | NA | TRBV7-2 | TGTGCCAGCAGCTTAGTAGGGCATAGCAATCAGCCCCAGCATTTT | CASSLVGHSNQPQHF
TRBJ1-1 | NA | TRBD1 | TRBV6-5 | TGTGCCAGCAGTCGACAGGGGGCGAGGACTGAAGCTTTCTTT | CASSRQGARTEAFF
TRBJ1-5 | NA | NA | TRBV24-1 | TGTGCCACCAGTGATTCATATAGCAATCAGCCCCAGCATTTT | CATSDSYSNQPQHF
TRBJ1-4 | NA | TRBD1 | TRBV5-1 | TGCGCCAGCAGCTTCACAGGGGGGAAACTGTTTTTT | CASSFTGGKLFF
TRBJ1-1 | NA | NA | TRBV18 | TGTGCCAGCTCGGGACGGACAAACACTGAAGCTTTCTTT | CASSGRTNTEAFF